This record concerns one T cell receptor beta chain sequence. The specificity of this receptor is unknown. No per-base quality is available; no much larger clone lies one base away. This entry belongs to a study of T cell responses to AZD1222 COVID-19 vaccine (dated by TCRdb to the early 2020s). Regarding the research as a whole: TCR sequencing covered more than 230 trial participants: 207 given two doses of AZD1222 and some 25 given two doses of MenACWY control vaccine. Trial participants were enrolled into age subgroups of 18-55, 56-69 and 70-plus years, which contained about 150, 28 and 57 TCR-sequenced participants, respectively. Beyond this particular receptor, the publication reports: Participants were mostly white British and included more females than males, and it was suggested by the authors that clonal diversity may have been underestimated. Epitopes outside the regions mutated in the B.1.351 and B.1.1.7 variants were reportedly recognized by nearly half of the unique spike-specific TCRs. Because no day 14 peak-response samples were available, the repertoires could be characterized only after the peak T cell response. A significant rise in spike-specific TCR breadth and depth was observed after two AZD1222 doses relative to day 0 and relative to MenACWY recipients. Only five to seven AZD1222 recipients were SARS-CoV-2 seropositive at baseline, limiting conclusions about previously exposed vaccinees. CD4 TCRs associated with the vaccine covered the entire spike protein, and the dominant responses were in regions 160-218 and 743-854. The 56-69-year group was small, and its depth increase did not reach significance, likely because of low power.

For this chain, trimming is 7 bases at the V end and 0 bases at the J end, and the number of junction bases without a gene match is 4. The germline V gene specifies SQVTM as CDR1 and ANQGSEA as CDR2. Spanning cysteine to phenylalanine, the CDR3 consists of 14 amino acids. Only CDR3 DNA is held: 42 bases, read in frame from base 1. The CDR3 regions of human TCRbeta chains were subjected to immunosequencing. Per the source publication's procedure: Repertoire TCRs were checked for matches against a reference library of SARS-CoV-2-specific TCRs that had been generated using the MIRA antigen-specificity platform. Breadth was defined as the fraction of unique TCRs that were SARS-CoV-2-associated. Depth was defined as the fraction of total T cells that were SARS-CoV-2-associated. Using the MIRA data, each spike-specific TCR was assigned both to the spike region to which the TCR was reactive and to a CD4 or CD8 class. Log10-transformed breadth and depth values were compared by one-way ANOVA with Sidak's multiple comparisons tests. Here the immuneACCESS table is served through TCRdb, limited to in-frame sequences with V and J called. Missing clones are a known gap in these copies; in checked studies unresolved V genes cover under half, and the rest lacks a known reason. V and J calls and clone size are as listed in that table; D and trimming were resolved from the DNA. Recorded for this sample are roughly 180,000 clones; over 90% of them occurred a single time. The biggest ten clones account for about 2.1% of the sample.

The time point label here, explained by the study, means: about 28 days (+/-7) after the second vaccine dose. Because spike-specific TCR depth and breadth did not differ between the two schedules, AZD1222 recipients who got a second dose at roughly 4 weeks were pooled with those who got a second dose at roughly 12 weeks. The vaccinee samples were drawn from two UK trials, COV001 and COV002, one of which was a single-blind randomized controlled phase 2/3 trial testing AZD1222 (ChAdOx1 nCoV-19) in healthy adults. For TCRbeta chain sequencing, PBMC samples were collected from trial participants at day 0 and at day 28 after the second dose.

This sequence originates from an adult who received the AZD1222 COVID-19 vaccine. The specimen was peripheral blood, collected 28 days after the second AZD1222 dose. The rearrangement combines TRBV29-1 with TRBJ2-7, and 12 bases in between align with TRBD2. The bases read TGCAGCGCTCGGACTAGCGGGGTCTCCTACGAGCAGTACTTC. Its translation reads: CSARTSGVSYEQYF.